These T cell receptor beta chains were read from a single sample in a study of CD8 T cells in Susac syndrome. One entry per CDR3 protein, called by TCRdb with MiXCR from the immunoSEQ multiplex PCR reads. The table has 200,000 to 250,000 distinct CDR3 sequences, roughly 90% seen once. The sequenced sample consisted of CD8+ T cells from PBMCs. The receptor set was obtained from a human donor with multiple sclerosis. Each CDR3 is given with its conserved first and last residue. Each record gives: clone size, V gene, J gene, D gene, CDR3 protein, CDR3 DNA. The D gene is left open where the match is weak. Expanded clones are given a class, and other clones once, few, many or no size at all.

abundance: NA
v_gene: TRBV15
j_gene: TRBJ1-1
d_gene: NA
CDR3aa: CATSRDLPNTEAFF
CDR3nt: TGTGCCACCAGCAGAGATTTGCCGAACACTGAAGCTTTCTTT

abundance: NA
v_gene: TRBV6-5
j_gene: TRBJ1-1
d_gene: TRBD1
CDR3aa: CASIDRVHTEAFF
CDR3nt: TGTGCCAGCATCGACAGGGTACACACTGAAGCTTTCTTT

abundance: NA
v_gene: TRBV4-2
j_gene: TRBJ1-4
d_gene: TRBD1
CDR3aa: CASSQDGGQGRGKLFF
CDR3nt: TGTGCCAGCAGCCAAGATGGGGGACAGGGGCGGGGAAAACTGTTTTTT

abundance: NA
v_gene: TRBV19
j_gene: TRBJ2-1
d_gene: NA
CDR3aa: CASSMSPSFFAGNYNEQFF
CDR3nt: TGTGCCAGTAGTATGTCCCCGTCGTTCTTTGCGGGAAACTACAATGAGCAGTTCTTC

abundance: NA
v_gene: TRBV27
j_gene: TRBJ2-7
d_gene: NA
CDR3aa: CASSLSLTAEQYF
CDR3nt: TGTGCCAGCAGTTTATCCTTGACAGCCGAGCAGTACTTC

abundance: NA
v_gene: TRBV3-1
j_gene: TRBJ2-2
d_gene: NA
CDR3aa: CASSQDTYAGAMNTGELFF
CDR3nt: TGTGCCAGCAGCCAAGATACTTACGCGGGGGCCATGAACACCGGGGAGCTGTTTTTT

abundance: NA
v_gene: TRBV7-9
j_gene: TRBJ2-7
d_gene: NA
CDR3aa: CASSDRSISYEQYF
CDR3nt: TGTGCCAGCTCCGACAGGAGCATCTCCTACGAGCAGTACTTC

abundance: NA
v_gene: TRBV20-1
j_gene: TRBJ2-1
d_gene: TRBD2
CDR3aa: CSATSSGGAIDEQFF
CDR3nt: TGCAGTGCTACATCTAGCGGGGGGGCCATCGATGAGCAGTTCTTC

abundance: NA
v_gene: TRBV25-1
j_gene: TRBJ2-1
d_gene: NA
CDR3aa: CASSEFGGDRSKQFF
CDR3nt: TGTGCCAGCAGTGAATTCGGGGGGGACAGGTCCAAGCAGTTCTTC

abundance: NA
v_gene: TRBV3-1
j_gene: TRBJ2-5
d_gene: NA
CDR3aa: CASSHPREANQETQYF
CDR3nt: TGTGCCAGCAGCCACCCCAGGGAGGCAAACCAAGAGACCCAGTACTTC

abundance: NA
v_gene: TRBV9
j_gene: TRBJ2-3
d_gene: NA
CDR3aa: CASSVMGRDTQYF
CDR3nt: TGTGCCAGCAGCGTAATGGGCCGGGATACGCAGTATTTT

abundance: NA
v_gene: TRBV12-3/TRBV12-4
j_gene: TRBJ2-2
d_gene: TRBD2
CDR3aa: CASSSRVAGGLGELFF
CDR3nt: TGTGCCAGCAGTTCTCGGGTCGCGGGAGGGCTCGGGGAGCTGTTTTTT

abundance: NA
v_gene: TRBV6-6
j_gene: TRBJ2-1
d_gene: TRBD1
CDR3aa: CASSYFGTGGYNEQFF
CDR3nt: TGTGCCAGCAGTTACTTCGGGACAGGGGGCTACAATGAGCAGTTCTTC

abundance: NA
v_gene: TRBV24-1
j_gene: TRBJ2-1
d_gene: TRBD1
CDR3aa: CATSDPGTASNEQFF
CDR3nt: TGTGCCACCAGTGATCCCGGGACAGCCTCCAATGAGCAGTTCTTC

abundance: NA
v_gene: TRBV20-1
j_gene: TRBJ2-3
d_gene: NA
CDR3aa: CSAESPGKGTDTQYF
CDR3nt: TGCAGTGCTGAAAGCCCCGGCAAAGGGACAGATACGCAGTATTTT

abundance: once
v_gene: TRBV19
j_gene: TRBJ2-1
d_gene: NA
CDR3aa: CASSPPRQLLYNEQFF
CDR3nt: TGTGCCAGTAGTCCCCCTAGACAGCTACTATACAATGAGCAGTTCTTC

abundance: NA
v_gene: TRBV30
j_gene: TRBJ1-1
d_gene: TRBD1
CDR3aa: CAWDPGTGGNTEAFF
CDR3nt: TGTGCCTGGGACCCCGGGACAGGGGGGAACACTGAAGCTTTCTTT

abundance: NA
v_gene: TRBV6-1
j_gene: TRBJ2-3
d_gene: TRBD2
CDR3aa: CASSRPPLAGDTDTQYF
CDR3nt: TGTGCCAGCAGTCGACCCCCGCTAGCGGGAGACACAGATACGCAGTATTTT

abundance: NA
v_gene: TRBV25-1
j_gene: TRBJ2-5
d_gene: NA
CDR3aa: CASSGHPVGGPQETQYF
CDR3nt: TGTGCCAGCAGTGGCCACCCTGTTGGGGGGCCGCAAGAGACCCAGTACTTC

abundance: NA
v_gene: TRBV23-1
j_gene: TRBJ2-5
d_gene: NA
CDR3aa: CASSQSLGHQYF
CDR3nt: TGCGCCAGCAGTCAATCTCTGGGGCATCAGTACTTC

abundance: NA
v_gene: TRBV19
j_gene: TRBJ1-5
d_gene: TRBD1
CDR3aa: CASSIGQGEQSQHF
CDR3nt: TGTGCCAGTAGTATAGGACAGGGGGAGCAGTCCCAGCATTTT

abundance: NA
v_gene: TRBV13
j_gene: TRBJ2-7
d_gene: TRBD2
CDR3aa: CASSLGLAISEQYF
CDR3nt: TGTGCCAGCAGCTTGGGACTAGCGATCTCCGAGCAGTACTTC

abundance: NA
v_gene: TRBV5-1
j_gene: TRBJ2-7
d_gene: TRBD1
CDR3aa: CASSFSGQSREQYF
CDR3nt: TGCGCCAGCAGCTTCTCGGGACAGTCTAGGGAGCAGTACTTC

abundance: NA
v_gene: TRBV6-6
j_gene: TRBJ2-1
d_gene: NA
CDR3aa: CASSFRVDEQFF
CDR3nt: TGTGCCAGCAGTTTTAGGGTAGATGAGCAGTTCTTC

abundance: NA
v_gene: TRBV11-2
j_gene: TRBJ2-3
d_gene: NA
CDR3aa: CASSLVRGGDTQYF
CDR3nt: TGTGCCAGCAGCTTAGTAAGGGGTGGAGATACGCAGTATTTT

abundance: NA
v_gene: TRBV7-6
j_gene: TRBJ2-2
d_gene: NA
CDR3aa: CASSLIEGVTGELFF
CDR3nt: TGTGCCAGCAGCCTCATCGAAGGAGTTACCGGGGAGCTGTTTTTT

abundance: few
v_gene: TRBV20-1
j_gene: TRBJ2-7
d_gene: NA
CDR3aa: CSAIPTGLAAYEQYF
CDR3nt: TGCAGTGCTATTCCCACAGGGTTGGCGGCCTACGAGCAGTACTTC

abundance: NA
v_gene: TRBV9
j_gene: TRBJ1-6
d_gene: TRBD1
CDR3aa: CASSGQGVGYNSPLHF
CDR3nt: TGTGCCAGCAGCGGACAGGGAGTCGGATATAATTCACCCCTCCACTTT

abundance: NA
v_gene: TRBV19
j_gene: TRBJ1-5
d_gene: TRBD1
CDR3aa: CASTPESGTGYPQPQHF
CDR3nt: TGTGCCAGTACCCCTGAGTCCGGGACAGGCTATCCTCAGCCCCAGCATTTT